These T cell receptor beta chains were read from a single sample in a study of blood T cell repertoires in COVID-19. The method was immunoSEQ multiplex PCR; TCRdb's version includes in-frame clones alone and lacks a portion of them. The table includes 150,000 or so clones, 77% detected once. The material sequenced was peripheral blood. These receptors were taken from a woman between 50 and 59 years old with active or convalescent COVID-19. CDR3s include the opening cysteine and the closing phenylalanine or tryptophan. Fields, in order: V gene, clone size, J gene, D gene, CDR3 DNA, CDR3 protein. D genes are given only for firm matches. Clone size appears in some rows only: once, few, many, or a class for an expanded clone.

V gene: TRBV12-3/TRBV12-4
clone size: few
J gene: TRBJ1-5
D gene: TRBD1
CDR3 DNA: TGTGCCAGCAGCGGACAGGGGCATCAGCCCCAGCATTTT
CDR3 protein: CASSGQGHQPQHF

V gene: TRBV7-2
clone size: NA
J gene: TRBJ2-3
D gene: NA
CDR3 DNA: TGTGCCAGCAGGTCCGGGACACATAGCACAGATACGCAGTATTTT
CDR3 protein: CASRSGTHSTDTQYF

V gene: TRBV9
clone size: few
J gene: TRBJ1-5
D gene: NA
CDR3 DNA: TGTGCCAGCAGCTTCAACGGGGATCAGCCCCAGCATTTT
CDR3 protein: CASSFNGDQPQHF

V gene: TRBV3-1/TRBV3-2
clone size: NA
J gene: TRBJ2-2
D gene: NA
CDR3 DNA: TGTGCCAGCAGCTGGGCAGTGAACACCGGGGAGCTGTTTTTT
CDR3 protein: CASSWAVNTGELFF

V gene: TRBV7-3
clone size: few
J gene: TRBJ1-6
D gene: NA
CDR3 DNA: TGTGCCAGCAGCTCAGGCAATTCTGGTTCACCCCTCCACTTT
CDR3 protein: CASSSGNSGSPLHF

V gene: TRBV7-2
clone size: NA
J gene: TRBJ2-5
D gene: TRBD2
CDR3 DNA: TGTGCCAGCAGAAGGACTAGCGGGGGGGCCGGAGAGACCCAGTACTTC
CDR3 protein: CASRRTSGGAGETQYF

V gene: TRBV2
clone size: NA
J gene: TRBJ1-5
D gene: NA
CDR3 DNA: TGTGCCAGCAGTGAGTTTGGCAGCAATCAGCCCCAGCATTTT
CDR3 protein: CASSEFGSNQPQHF

V gene: TRBV10-3
clone size: once
J gene: TRBJ2-3
D gene: TRBD2
CDR3 DNA: TGTGCCATCAGTGGGGCGGGAGGGGATACGCAGTATTTT
CDR3 protein: CAISGAGGDTQYF

V gene: TRBV7-2
clone size: few
J gene: TRBJ1-4
D gene: NA
CDR3 DNA: TGTGCCAGCACCTCCCTTGGAGGGCCGAATGAAAAACTGTTTTTT
CDR3 protein: CASTSLGGPNEKLFF

V gene: TRBV10-1
clone size: NA
J gene: TRBJ2-2
D gene: NA
CDR3 DNA: TGCGCCAGCAGTAAGCAGGATCGAAACACCGGGGAGCTGTTTTTT
CDR3 protein: CASSKQDRNTGELFF

V gene: TRBV19
clone size: NA
J gene: TRBJ2-2
D gene: TRBD2
CDR3 DNA: TGTGCCAGTAGTTTTTTTTCGGGGGGGAGCGAAGTTCCCGGGGAGCTGTTTTTT
CDR3 protein: CASSFFSGGSEVPGELFF

V gene: TRBV6-6
clone size: NA
J gene: TRBJ1-2
D gene: NA
CDR3 DNA: TGTGCCAGCAGATTCCGTAGACAGTTGATTAACTATGGCTACACCTTC
CDR3 protein: CASRFRRQLINYGYTF

V gene: TRBV7-2
clone size: NA
J gene: TRBJ2-1
D gene: NA
CDR3 DNA: TGTGCCAGCAGCCCCCCCCAGGGCCCTTCCAATGAGCAGTTCTTC
CDR3 protein: CASSPPQGPSNEQFF

V gene: TRBV30
clone size: NA
J gene: TRBJ2-3
D gene: NA
CDR3 DNA: TGTGCCTGGGACATATCGGGACAATCAACCACAGATACGCAGTATTTT
CDR3 protein: CAWDISGQSTTDTQYF

V gene: TRBV4-1
clone size: few
J gene: TRBJ2-7
D gene: NA
CDR3 DNA: TGCGCCAGCAGCCAAGCCCTCCTAGGCGACGAGCAGTACTTC
CDR3 protein: CASSQALLGDEQYF

V gene: TRBV7-3
clone size: once
J gene: TRBJ2-6
D gene: NA
CDR3 DNA: TGTGCCAGCAGCTCCCTGTTCGGGGCCAACGTCCTGACTTTC
CDR3 protein: CASSSLFGANVLTF

V gene: TRBV3-1/TRBV3-2
clone size: NA
J gene: TRBJ1-6
D gene: TRBD1
CDR3 DNA: TGTGCCAGCAGCCTCAGGAGGGGGCAGGATTCACCCCTCCACTTT
CDR3 protein: CASSLRRGQDSPLHF

V gene: TRBV21-1
clone size: NA
J gene: TRBJ2-1
D gene: NA
CDR3 DNA: TGTGCCAGCAGCTCCCAAGCCCCCGACAGGGGCGAAATTTCTAACAATGAGCAGTTCTTC
CDR3 protein: CASSSQAPDRGEISNNEQFF

V gene: TRBV6-4
clone size: NA
J gene: TRBJ1-2
D gene: NA
CDR3 DNA: TGTGCCATGGATAGGTCGGGAGAAGGCTACACCTTC
CDR3 protein: CAMDRSGEGYTF

V gene: TRBV7-8
clone size: medium-sized
J gene: TRBJ1-5
D gene: NA
CDR3 DNA: TGTGCCAGCAGCTCCCCGGATGGGGCGCGGAATCAGCCCCAGCATTTT
CDR3 protein: CASSSPDGARNQPQHF

V gene: TRBV4-2
clone size: NA
J gene: TRBJ1-4
D gene: TRBD1
CDR3 DNA: TGTGCCAGCAGCCAAGATTCCGGGACAGGGGGCTGGAATGAAAAACTGTTTTTT
CDR3 protein: CASSQDSGTGGWNEKLFF

V gene: TRBV7-2
clone size: once
J gene: TRBJ1-3
D gene: NA
CDR3 DNA: TGTGCCAGCAGCTTAGCGTCGGGTATTCTCTCTGGAAACACCATATATTTT
CDR3 protein: CASSLASGILSGNTIYF

V gene: TRBV7-2
clone size: NA
J gene: TRBJ1-2
D gene: NA
CDR3 DNA: TGTGCCAGCAGCTTCCCAAGACAGAACTATGGCTACACCTTC
CDR3 protein: CASSFPRQNYGYTF

V gene: TRBV5-6
clone size: NA
J gene: TRBJ1-1
D gene: NA
CDR3 DNA: TGTGCCAGCAGACAACGTCAGGCAACTGAAGCTTTCTTT
CDR3 protein: CASRQRQATEAFF

V gene: TRBV4-1
clone size: NA
J gene: TRBJ1-1
D gene: NA
CDR3 DNA: TGCGCCAGCAGCCAAGAAGTCGGGGAAGGACGGTCAACTTTCTTT
CDR3 protein: CASSQEVGEGRSTFF

V gene: TRBV18
clone size: NA
J gene: TRBJ2-7
D gene: TRBD1
CDR3 DNA: TGTGCCAGCTCACTGTCCGGGACAGGGGAAAACGAGCAGTACTTC
CDR3 protein: CASSLSGTGENEQYF

V gene: TRBV7-2
clone size: NA
J gene: TRBJ1-2
D gene: NA
CDR3 DNA: TGTGCCAGCAGCTTAGCCGGGGGTTATGGCTACACCTTC
CDR3 protein: CASSLAGGYGYTF

V gene: TRBV21-1
clone size: few
J gene: TRBJ2-1
D gene: NA
CDR3 DNA: TGTGCCAGCAGCAAAGGTGTCGGGGACAGGCGATATTACAATGAGCAGTTCTTC
CDR3 protein: CASSKGVGDRRYYNEQFF

V gene: TRBV28
clone size: NA
J gene: TRBJ2-7
D gene: TRBD1
CDR3 DNA: TGTGCCAGCAGACCTCCCGGGGACAGGGGGTACGAGCAGTACTTC
CDR3 protein: CASRPPGDRGYEQYF

V gene: TRBV11-2
clone size: NA
J gene: TRBJ2-3
D gene: NA
CDR3 DNA: TGTGCCGGATGGTGGGGTAAGGGGAATACGCAGTATTTT
CDR3 protein: CAGWWGKGNTQYF

V gene: TRBV27
clone size: NA
J gene: TRBJ2-5
D gene: NA
CDR3 DNA: TGTGCCAGCAGTCCTGTCGCAGGTCAAGAGACCCAGTACTTC
CDR3 protein: CASSPVAGQETQYF

V gene: TRBV7-9
clone size: NA
J gene: TRBJ2-1
D gene: TRBD2
CDR3 DNA: TGTGCCAGCAGCTTAGTAGGGGCTAGCGGGGGTAATGAGCAGTTCTTC
CDR3 protein: CASSLVGASGGNEQFF

V gene: TRBV28
clone size: NA
J gene: TRBJ2-3
D gene: NA
CDR3 DNA: TGTGCCAGCAGTCTCGGACTATCCACAGATACGCAGTATTTT
CDR3 protein: CASSLGLSTDTQYF

V gene: TRBV19
clone size: NA
J gene: TRBJ2-1
D gene: TRBD1
CDR3 DNA: TGTGCCAGTAGCACCGACAGGGGGCGATACAATGAGCAGTTCTTC
CDR3 protein: CASSTDRGRYNEQFF

V gene: TRBV30
clone size: once
J gene: TRBJ2-3
D gene: NA
CDR3 DNA: TGTGCCTGGAAAATGCGGGCCACTAGCACAGATACGCAGTATTTT
CDR3 protein: CAWKMRATSTDTQYF

V gene: TRBV20-1
clone size: once
J gene: TRBJ2-7
D gene: TRBD1
CDR3 DNA: TGCAGTGCGCCGGACAGGTCGTCCCAGTACTTC
CDR3 protein: CSAPDRSSQYF

V gene: TRBV20-1
clone size: NA
J gene: TRBJ1-2
D gene: TRBD1
CDR3 DNA: TGCAGTGCTAGTGGGTCCAGGGGGAAATATGGCTACACCTTC
CDR3 protein: CSASGSRGKYGYTF

V gene: TRBV3-1/TRBV3-2
clone size: NA
J gene: TRBJ2-3
D gene: TRBD1
CDR3 DNA: TGTGCCAGCAGCCGGGACAGAGACCGTAGCACAGATACGCAGTATTTT
CDR3 protein: CASSRDRDRSTDTQYF

V gene: TRBV6-6
clone size: NA
J gene: TRBJ2-1
D gene: TRBD2
CDR3 DNA: TGTGCCAGCAGTCCTAGCGGGTACTCCTACAATGAGCAGTTCTTC
CDR3 protein: CASSPSGYSYNEQFF

V gene: TRBV5-6
clone size: few
J gene: TRBJ1-4
D gene: TRBD1
CDR3 DNA: TGTGCCAGCAGCGTTCCGGGACAGAACGAAAAACTGTTTTTT
CDR3 protein: CASSVPGQNEKLFF

V gene: TRBV7-9
clone size: NA
J gene: TRBJ1-2
D gene: NA
CDR3 DNA: TGTGCCAGCAGCTTAGATAATGGCTACACCTTC
CDR3 protein: CASSLDNGYTF

V gene: TRBV18
clone size: NA
J gene: TRBJ2-7
D gene: NA
CDR3 DNA: TGTGCCAGCTCACCACTGGACAGTCCCTACGAGCAGTACTTC
CDR3 protein: CASSPLDSPYEQYF

V gene: TRBV7-9
clone size: NA
J gene: TRBJ1-2
D gene: TRBD1
CDR3 DNA: TGTGCCAGCAGGTCGACAGGGATGGGCTATGGCTACACCTTC
CDR3 protein: CASRSTGMGYGYTF

V gene: TRBV21-1
clone size: NA
J gene: TRBJ1-5
D gene: NA
CDR3 DNA: TGTGCCAGCAGCAACTGGACAGGGGGATTCAATCAGCCCCAGCATTTT
CDR3 protein: CASSNWTGGFNQPQHF

V gene: TRBV5-1
clone size: NA
J gene: TRBJ1-2
D gene: NA
CDR3 DNA: TGCGCCAGCAGCTTGGTCGGCAGTAGCGATGGCTACACCTTC
CDR3 protein: CASSLVGSSDGYTF

V gene: TRBV9
clone size: few
J gene: TRBJ1-3
D gene: TRBD1
CDR3 DNA: TGTGCCAGCAGCGGAGACAGGGGCAACACCATATATTTT
CDR3 protein: CASSGDRGNTIYF

V gene: TRBV7-8
clone size: NA
J gene: TRBJ2-1
D gene: NA
CDR3 DNA: TGTGCCAGCAGTCCAGGTGACAGATACAATGAGCAGTTCTTC
CDR3 protein: CASSPGDRYNEQFF

V gene: TRBV6-6
clone size: NA
J gene: TRBJ1-1
D gene: TRBD1
CDR3 DNA: TGTGCCAGCAGTTCCTCCTTTACGACAGGGCGCACTGAAGCTTTCTTT
CDR3 protein: CASSSSFTTGRTEAFF

V gene: TRBV7-2
clone size: NA
J gene: TRBJ1-1
D gene: TRBD1
CDR3 DNA: TGTGCCAGCAGCTTAGGGGGGACAGGGGCCTTGAACACTGAAGCTTTCTTT
CDR3 protein: CASSLGGTGALNTEAFF

V gene: TRBV7-9
clone size: NA
J gene: TRBJ2-7
D gene: NA
CDR3 DNA: TGTGCCAGCAGCTTTTCTTTTGTGGGCGACGAGCAGTACTTC
CDR3 protein: CASSFSFVGDEQYF

V gene: TRBV7-9
clone size: once
J gene: TRBJ2-1
D gene: NA
CDR3 DNA: TGTGCCAGCAGCCCGACAGCCTTAAAGGGTGATGAGCAGTTCTTC
CDR3 protein: CASSPTALKGDEQFF

V gene: TRBV30
clone size: few
J gene: TRBJ2-7
D gene: TRBD1
CDR3 DNA: TGTGCCTGGAGGGACGACAGGGGGTACGAGCAGTACTTC
CDR3 protein: CAWRDDRGYEQYF

V gene: TRBV4-3
clone size: NA
J gene: TRBJ2-1
D gene: NA
CDR3 DNA: TGCGCCAGCAGCCAAGACACCTACAATGAGCAGTTCTTC
CDR3 protein: CASSQDTYNEQFF

V gene: TRBV6-5
clone size: NA
J gene: TRBJ1-5
D gene: NA
CDR3 DNA: TGTGCCAGCAGCCCCACCAGGGGTAATCAGCCCCAGCATTTT
CDR3 protein: CASSPTRGNQPQHF

V gene: TRBV30
clone size: NA
J gene: TRBJ2-3
D gene: TRBD2
CDR3 DNA: TGTGCCTGGACCACCGGCAGGGCGGGGGCAGATACGCAGTATTTT
CDR3 protein: CAWTTGRAGADTQYF

V gene: TRBV5-4
clone size: few
J gene: TRBJ1-2
D gene: TRBD1
CDR3 DNA: TGTGCCAGCAGCTCCTGGACAGGGACTGGCTACACCTTC
CDR3 protein: CASSSWTGTGYTF

V gene: TRBV19
clone size: NA
J gene: TRBJ1-2
D gene: NA
CDR3 DNA: TGTGCCAGTAGTACGGGACACCCAAACTATGGCTACACCTTC
CDR3 protein: CASSTGHPNYGYTF

V gene: TRBV29-1
clone size: NA
J gene: TRBJ2-5
D gene: TRBD1
CDR3 DNA: TGCAGCGGACGGACAGGGGACGTGTGGGAAACCCAGTACTTC
CDR3 protein: CSGRTGDVWETQYF